These 10 T cell receptor beta chains were all obtained from the same sample, sequenced in a study of cytomegalovirus exposure and HLA in healthy donors. Primers included in the PCR were 60 Vbeta and 13 Jbeta primers. Assay used: immunoSEQ multiplex PCR; TCRdb lists only in-frame clones, some missing. Of approximately 210,000 clones listed, roughly 80% are singletons. Source material: PBMCs. These receptors originate from a woman aged 45-65 years in good health and CMV-seronegative.

The chain carries TRBV5-4 and TRBJ1-5; TRBD1 might be the D (5 bases). The germline V and J ends were trimmed by 2 bases and 4 bases, with 7 bases remaining between them. Germline loops: CDR1 SGHNT, CDR2 YYREEE (reference sequence). This CDR3 region has 13 residues. The CDR3 loop is CASSFDSNQPQHF. CDR3 nucleotide sequence: TGTGCCAGCAGCTTTGACAGTAATCAGCCCCAGCATTTT.

The V and J genes are TRBV10-3 and TRBJ2-3; the match to TRBD2 covers 14 bases. This CDR3 comprises 17 residues. J was trimmed by 5 bases and V by 4 bases; bases with no gene match: 8. Germline V gene sequence: CDR1 ENHRY, CDR2 SYGVKD. CDR3 sequence: CAISGGRLAGGEDTQYF. CDR3 nucleotides: TGTGCCATCAGTGGCGGACGACTAGCGGGAGGGGAAGATACGCAGTATTTT.

The V call is TRBV2, the J call TRBJ2-1, with D possibly being TRBD1 (6 bases). V lost 8 bases to trimming and J lost 0 bases, with 14 bases between them. The CDR3 spans 15 residues. Per the germline V gene, CDR1 is SNHLY and CDR2 is FYNNEI. This chain's CDR3 is CASGRDIGSYNEQFF. In DNA, the CDR3 is TGTGCCAGCGGCCGGGACATCGGCTCCTACAATGAGCAGTTCTTC.

The CDR3 is CASGRSYNEQFF. CDR3 sequence (DNA): TGTGCCTCGGGGAGATCTTACAATGAGCAGTTCTTC. The chain combines TRBV6-1 with TRBJ2-1; a possible D gene is TRBD2 (5 bases). Germline CDR1 MNHNS, CDR2 SASEGT. This CDR3 comprises 12 residues. V was cut by 11 bases and J by 4 bases, with 12 bases left in between.

The chain employs TRBV27 and TRBJ1-1; the match to TRBD1 covers 9 bases. V was pared by 5 bases and J by 4 bases, with 2 bases of the junction left unmatched. The CDR3 contains 13 residues. Germline V gene sequence: CDR1 MNHEY, CDR2 SMNVEV (reference sequence). For the CDR3, the DNA is TGTGCCAGCAGTGAGACAGGGGGCACTGAAGCTTTCTTT. This gives the protein CASSETGGTEAFF.

The count of this clone is one. The CDR3 reads CASSLVQYNEKLFF. Here the CDR3 DNA reads TGTGCCAGCAGCTTAGTACAGTATAATGAAAAACTGTTTTTT. The chain joins TRBV7-9 to TRBJ1-4; D remains unclear. This CDR3 is 14 amino acids long. Germline V CDR1 and CDR2: SEHNR, FQNEAQ (reference sequence). Trimming took off 1 base at V and 4 bases at J, with 7 bases between the two ends.

Concerning this clone: One junction end disagrees with the germline gene, perhaps due to a read error. This chain joins TRBV5-1 and TRBJ2-5; D gene ambiguous. This CDR3 is 12 amino acids long. Germline V gene sequence: CDR1 SGHRS, CDR2 YFSETQ. Here the CDR3 DNA reads TGCGCCAGCAGCCCGACCGGAGAGACCCAGCACTTC. Encoded protein: CASSPTGETQHF.

The chain couples TRBV15 to TRBJ2-1; 13 nucleotides match TRBD2. Per the germline V gene, CDR1 is LNHNV and CDR2 is YYDKDF (reference sequence). This CDR3 comprises 15 residues. The ends lost 3 bases at V and 9 bases at J; junction bases unmatched: 5. In nucleotides, the CDR3 is TGTGCCACCAGCAGGGAGGGACTAGCGGGGAGTGAGCAGTTCTTC. This codes for CATSREGLAGSEQFF. The variable domain in full, completed from reference TRBV15 and TRBJ2-1, reads DAMVIQNPRYQVTQFGKPVTLSCSQTLNHNVMYWYQQKSSQAPKLLFHYYDKDFNNEADTPDNFQSRRPNTSFCFLDIRSPGLGDTAMYLCATSREGLAGSEQFFGPGTRLTVL.

The chain carries TRBV27 and TRBJ1-2; TRBD1 aligns across 7 bases. The CDR3 has 13 amino acids. J gave up 8 bases and V 1 base, and 4 bases lay outside the gene matches. The germline V gene has CDR1 MNHEY and CDR2 SMNVEV (reference sequence). The CDR3 DNA follows: TGTGCCAGCAGTTTATTAGGGGGCGCGGGCTACACCTTC. This codes for CASSLLGGAGYTF.

The gene calls are TRBV7-9 and TRBJ1-2; 10 bases agree with TRBD1. With 5 bases clipped from V and 2 bases from J, the junction kept 2 bases outside the gene matches. Germline-derived CDR1 and CDR2 are SEHNR and FQNEAQ (reference sequence). This CDR3 contains 14 residues. The CDR3 is CASSRGQGNYGYTF. In DNA form, the CDR3 reads TGTGCCAGCAGCCGGGGACAGGGGAACTATGGCTACACCTTC. The full variable domain, rest sourced from reference TRBV7-9 and TRBJ1-2, is DTGVSQNPRHKITKRGQNVTFRCDPISEHNRLYWYRQTLGQGPEFLTYFQNEAQLEKSRLLSDRFSAERPKGSFSTLEIQRTEQGDSAMYLCASSRGQGNYGYTFGSGTRLTVV.